Presented here are 27 T cell receptor beta chains from one specimen sequenced in a study of beta chain features in type 1 diabetes. Every isolated RNA sample was fully reverse transcribed, so sequencing captured expressed TCRB transcripts. Sequencing was performed with immunoSEQ multiplex PCR; in TCRdb, only in-frame clones are kept and a portion is missing. The sample lists hundreds of thousands of clones, under 20% occurring once. Sequences were obtained from naive CD4+ T cells from blood. These receptors were collected from a woman younger than 35 in good health.

There are a few counts of this clone. The rearrangement uses TRBV7-9 and TRBJ2-1; 9 positions match TRBD2. The CDR3 is 16 residues long. The germline V gene encodes CDR1 SEHNR and CDR2 FQNEAQ (reference sequence). The junction had 15 bases not matched to a gene; V was cut back by 5 bases and J by 10 bases. CDR3 in DNA: TGTGCCAGCAGCCTAGTGGGGGGACCGAGCGGGAGGGAGCAGTTCTTC. This gives the protein CASSLVGGPSGREQFF.

This clone appeared a few times. This chain joins TRBV2 and TRBJ2-3, with no clear D. Trimming took off 6 bases at V and 8 bases at J, with 9 bases between the two ends. There are 11 residues in the CDR3. From germline, CDR1 is SNHLY and CDR2 FYNNEI. The CDR3 coding sequence is TGTGCCAGCAGCCGGGCAGGTACGCAGTATTTT. It is translated as CASSRAGTQYF.

In its sample, this clone was seen a few times. The V gene is TRBV28, the J gene TRBJ2-1; 7 nucleotides align to TRBD1. Germline loops: CDR1 MDHEN, CDR2 SYDVKM. V lost 4 bases to trimming and J lost 10 bases; unmatched junction nucleotides: 7. CDR3 length: 13 amino acids. As DNA, the CDR3 is TGTGCCAGCAGTTCTGGGGACAGCCGGGAGCAGTTCTTC. This codes for CASSSGDSREQFF. The full variable domain, with the rest looked up from reference TRBV28 and TRBJ2-1, is DVKVTQSSRYLVKRTGEKVFLECVQDMDHENMFWYRQDPGLGLRLIYFSYDVKMKEKGDIPEGYSVSREKKERFSLILESASTNQTSMYLCASSSGDSREQFFGPGTRLTVL.

The rearrangement uses TRBV27 and TRBJ1-5; maybe TRBD1 (5 bases). Germline assignment: CDR1 MNHEY and CDR2 SMNVEV (reference sequence). The CDR3 length is 16 residues. Trimming took off 5 bases at V and 6 bases at J, with 20 bases between the two ends. The CDR3 spells CASSPSPGPRGQPQHF. The CDR3 nucleotides are TGTGCCAGCAGTCCCAGTCCAGGCCCGAGGGGTCAGCCCCAGCATTTT.

This clone was seen a handful of times. Other DNA sequences of this sample code for an identical CDR3. The rearrangement links TRBV7-9 to TRBJ2-1; 14 bases fit TRBD2. Germline assignment: CDR1 SEHNR and CDR2 FQNEAQ (reference sequence). The CDR3 totals 15 residues. V shed 4 bases, J shed 6 bases, and the junction held 2 bases outside the gene matches. The CDR3 DNA sequence: TGTGCCAGCAGCTCAGGACTAGCGGGAGGCAATGAGCAGTTCTTC. As protein: CASSSGLAGGNEQFF.

This clone was observed a few times. This chain links TRBV19 with TRBJ2-5, with 11 bases lining up with TRBD1. Germline loops: CDR1 LNHDA, CDR2 SQIVND (reference sequence). This CDR3 comprises 15 residues. J was trimmed by 4 bases and V by 7 bases; bases with no gene match: 8. The CDR3 reads CASTRTGGAGETQYF. The CDR3 DNA sequence: TGTGCCAGTACAAGGACAGGGGGCGCGGGAGAGACCCAGTACTTC.

The V gene is TRBV19, the J gene TRBJ2-1; 14 bases align to TRBD2. Germline V CDR1 and CDR2: LNHDA, SQIVND (reference sequence). Trimming at V came to 2 bases and at J to 4 bases, leaving 7 bases not matched to a gene. The CDR3 spans 18 residues. The CDR3 DNA is TGTGCCAGTAGTATATCCGGACTAGCGGGAGGTTCTTACAATGAGCAGTTCTTC. Its protein product is CASSISGLAGGSYNEQFF. The entire variable domain, with the rest obtained from reference TRBV19 and TRBJ2-1, is as follows: DGGITQSPKYLFRKEGQNVTLSCEQNLNHDAMYWYRQDPGQGLRLIYYSQIVNDFQKGDIAEGYSVSREKKESFPLTVTSAQKNPTAFYLCASSISGLAGGSYNEQFFGPGTRLTVL.

The chain employs TRBV15 and TRBJ2-1, with 9 bases aligning to TRBD2. The CDR3 has 14 amino acids. Losses at the gene ends were 9 bases for V and 6 bases for J; bases not matched to a gene: 9. Germline assignment: CDR1 LNHNV and CDR2 YYDKDF (reference sequence). As DNA, the CDR3 is TGTGCCACTAATCCGGGACTAGCCATCAATGAGCAGTTCTTC. This translates into CATNPGLAINEQFF. Filled out from reference TRBV15 and TRBJ2-1, the complete variable domain reads DAMVIQNPRYQVTQFGKPVTLSCSQTLNHNVMYWYQQKSSQAPKLLFHYYDKDFNNEADTPDNFQSRRPNTSFCFLDIRSPGLGDTAMYLCATNPGLAINEQFFGPGTRLTVL.

This clone turned up a few times. J is TRBJ2-1 and V is TRBV7-9, with D unclear. This CDR3 comprises 11 residues. Germline loops: CDR1 SEHNR, CDR2 FQNEAQ (reference sequence). Trimming cost V 6 bases and J 7 bases, with 7 bases left between them. The CDR3 spells CASSYRNEQFF. The CDR3 DNA sequence: TGTGCCAGCAGTTATAGGAATGAGCAGTTCTTC.

This clone was detected a few times. V is TRBV25-1 and J is TRBJ2-2; perhaps TRBD2 as D (5 bases). Trimming left V 2 bases short and J 5 bases short, with 12 bases between. This CDR3 comprises 15 residues. Germline V gene sequence: CDR1 MGHDK, CDR2 SYGVNS. CDR3 nucleotide sequence: TGTGCCAGCAGTGAACCCGGGGAGAGGACCGGGGAGCTGTTTTTT. Its protein is CASSEPGERTGELFF.

This clone has just a few counts. This chain joins TRBV5-1 and TRBJ2-1; TRBD2 aligns across 7 bases. The CDR3 is 16 amino acids. The germline V gene encodes CDR1 SGHRS and CDR2 YFSETQ. V was clipped by 0 bases and J by 4 bases; unmatched bases: 7. CDR3 nucleotides: TGCGCCAGCAGCTTGGAGACCAGTAGCGGGTACAATGAGCAGTTCTTC. Translated: CASSLETSSGYNEQFF.

This clone was seen more than once but under ten times. This chain links TRBV14 with TRBJ2-1, with a tentative D call TRBD2 (6 bases). The CDR3 contains 17 residues. Germline CDR1 is SGHDN and CDR2 is FVKESK. V was pared by 1 base and J by 0 bases, with 13 bases between. This chain's CDR3 is CASSQVAAGFSYNEQFF. The CDR3 DNA follows: TGTGCCAGCAGCCAAGTTGCGGCGGGATTCTCCTACAATGAGCAGTTCTTC.

This clone occurred once. This rearrangement joins TRBV5-6 to TRBJ2-7; 9 bases are shared with TRBD1. From germline, CDR1 is SGHDT and CDR2 YYEEEE. The J segment lost 1 base and the V segment lost 3 bases, leaving 14 bases of the junction unmatched. The CDR3 runs 18 residues. CDR3 in DNA: TGTGCCAGCAGCTCGCAGATAGGGACAGGGCGATATTCCTACGAGCAGTACTTC. Protein sequence: CASSSQIGTGRYSYEQYF. Combining the CDR3 with reference TRBV5-6 and TRBJ2-7 gives the whole variable domain DAGVTQSPTHLIKTRGQQVTLRCSPKSGHDTVSWYQQALGQGPQFIFQYYEEEERQRGNFPDRFSGHQFPNYSSELNVNALLLGDSALYLCASSSQIGTGRYSYEQYFGPGTRLTVT.

This clone was picked up a small number of times. The V call is TRBV7-9, the J call TRBJ2-5; 13 positions match TRBD2. The ends lost 7 bases at V and 5 bases at J; junction bases unmatched: 4. Germline assignment: CDR1 SEHNR and CDR2 FQNEAQ (reference sequence). The CDR3 is 14 amino acids. The CDR3 sequence: CASTSGLAGETQYF. In DNA form, the CDR3 reads TGTGCCAGCACCTCGGGACTAGCGGGGGAGACCCAGTACTTC.

The rearrangement uses TRBV23-1 and TRBJ2-1; 9 bases are shared with TRBD1. TRBV23-1 is an open reading frame whose function is uncertain. The ends lost 3 bases at V and 0 bases at J; junction bases unmatched: 12. The CDR3 loop spans 19 amino acids. CDR3 amino acids: CASSHSGQGFDVSYNEQFF. Written as DNA, the CDR3 is TGCGCCAGCAGTCATTCGGGACAGGGATTTGACGTCTCCTACAATGAGCAGTTCTTC.

This clone was counted between two and nine times. The chain uses TRBV6-6 and TRBJ2-1, with 9 bases aligning to TRBD2. CDR3 size: 16 residues. The germline gives CDR1 MNHNY, CDR2 SVGAGI (reference sequence). V was pared by 0 bases and J by 5 bases, with 5 bases of the junction left unmatched. CDR3 loop: CASSYSKPSGNNEQFF. The CDR3 DNA is TGTGCCAGCAGTTACTCGAAGCCTAGCGGGAACAATGAGCAGTTCTTC.

This clone showed up just a few times. The sample holds other DNA sequences that translate to the same CDR3. This chain joins TRBV10-3 and TRBJ1-2, with no clear D. The CDR3 spans 12 residues. Between the trimmed V and J ends, which lost 0 bases and 2 bases, there was a span of 1 base. Germline V gene lookup returns CDR1 ENHRY and CDR2 SYGVKD. The CDR3 spells CAISESNYGYTF. For the CDR3, the DNA is TGTGCCATCAGTGAGTCGAACTATGGCTACACCTTC.

This clone appeared a few times. This chain uses TRBV29-1 with TRBJ2-3; TRBD1 agrees at 8 bases. The CDR3 sequence is 16 residues long. The junction had 13 bases not matched to a gene; V was cut back by 4 bases and J by 4 bases. The germline CDR1 and CDR2 sequences are SQVTM and ANQGSEA. CDR3 loop: CSVGATGGRGPDTQYF. For the CDR3, the DNA is TGCAGCGTTGGGGCTACAGGGGGTCGTGGTCCAGATACGCAGTATTTT.

V usage is TRBV13 and J usage is TRBJ2-1; TRBD2 might be the D (6 bases). With 1 base removed from V and 0 bases from J, the gap between germline ends came to 22 bases. The CDR3 has 20 amino acids. From germline, CDR1 is PRHDT and CDR2 FYEKMQ (reference sequence). The CDR3 here is CASSLARLGQRKSSYNEQFF. CDR3 nucleotide sequence: TGTGCCAGCAGCTTAGCTAGACTAGGACAAAGGAAAAGCTCCTACAATGAGCAGTTCTTC.

This clone was picked up a small number of times. The chain is built from TRBV4-1 and TRBJ2-1; TRBD2 matches at 10 bases. J was trimmed by 9 bases and V by 1 base; bases with no gene match: 9. The germline V gene has CDR1 MGHRA and CDR2 YSYEKL. This CDR3 is built from 16 residues. CDR3 region: CASSQGASGSLSEQFF. The CDR3, as DNA: TGCGCCAGCAGCCAAGGGGCTAGCGGGAGTTTGAGTGAGCAGTTCTTC.

There are a few counts of this clone. The CDR3 nucleotides read TGTGCCAGCAGCAATCGCGGGGGGACTAGCGGGTGGGAGACCCAGTACTTC. Translating it yields CASSNRGGTSGWETQYF. The V and J genes are TRBV9 and TRBJ2-5, with 12 nucleotides matching TRBD2. Germline V gene sequence: CDR1 SGDLS, CDR2 YYNGEE. V lost 4 bases to trimming and J lost 5 bases; unmatched junction nucleotides: 12. CDR3 length equals 17 residues.

The rearrangement joins TRBV7-2 to TRBJ1-4, with 8 bases fitting TRBD1. The CDR3 extends over 14 amino acids. J lost 8 bases, V lost 5 bases, and 7 bases had no gene match. In germline, CDR1 is SGHTA, CDR2 FQGNSA. The CDR3 DNA is TGTGCCAGCAGCCGGACAGGGAAGGTCGAAAAACTGTTTTTT. Its translation: CASSRTGKVEKLFF.

This clone came up a few times. The rearrangement joins TRBV4-2 to TRBJ1-1; TRBD1 is a possible D gene (6 bases). The germline V gene has CDR1 LGHNA and CDR2 YNFKEQ. The CDR3 totals 15 residues. Trimming left V 0 bases short and J 7 bases short, with 15 bases between. CDR3 amino acids: CASSQEGGLAHEAFF. The CDR3 coding sequence is TGTGCCAGCAGCCAAGAGGGGGGGCTGGCCCATGAAGCTTTCTTT.

This clone was detected a few times. The V gene is TRBV5-6, the J gene TRBJ1-1; TRBD1 might be the D (5 bases). CDR1 is SGHDT, CDR2 YYEEEE, per germline. V was clipped by 0 bases and J by 3 bases, with 12 bases between them. CDR3 length equals 15 residues. The CDR3 DNA sequence: TGTGCCAGCAGCTTGGCAGGGCTCGCCGACACTGAAGCTTTCTTT. The encoded protein is CASSLAGLADTEAFF.

The rearrangement joins TRBV28 to TRBJ2-3; 7 positions match TRBD1. J gave up 2 bases and V 10 bases, and 9 bases lay outside the gene matches. Germline CDR1 and CDR2: MDHEN and SYDVKM. This CDR3 region has 14 residues. CDR3 coding DNA: TGTGCCACCGGGCGGACAGGTTTCACAGATACGCAGTATTTT. It specifies CATGRTGFTDTQYF.

There are a few counts of this clone. The chain recombines TRBV18 with TRBJ1-2; 8 positions agree with TRBD1. This CDR3 region has 15 residues. Germline CDR1 KGHSH, CDR2 LQKENI. Trimming removed 4 bases from V and 5 bases from J; junction bases left unmatched: 9. The CDR3 nucleotides are TGTGCCAGCTCACTAACAAGGGGACAGGAGTATGGCTACACCTTC. The encoded protein is CASSLTRGQEYGYTF.

The CDR3 nucleotides read TGTGCCAGCTCACCGCCCGGGACTAGCGGGAGTGAGACCCAGTACTTC. Translating gives CASSPPGTSGSETQYF. The chain is built from TRBV18 and TRBJ2-5; 14 bases are a match to TRBD2. This CDR3 spans 16 amino acids. Germline CDR1 and CDR2: KGHSH and LQKENI. Unmatched junction bases numbered 5, after V lost 3 bases and J lost 5 bases.